Described below is a single T cell receptor beta chain sequence and its context. Its antigen remains unidentified. Nothing much larger sits one base from this clone, and base qualities are not available. These data originate in a study of blood T cell repertoires in COVID-19 (dated by TCRdb to 2020 to 2021). About the study as a whole: Samples covering the acute and convalescent phases of COVID-19 were provided by collaborators in the United States, Italy and Spain. The prospective study material was composed of cDNA or gDNA derived from T cells, B-cell-depleted T cells, or PBMCs. Nearly every sample came with metadata listing a de-identified subject ID, COVID-19 status, age in years and sex. The repertoires were released in a freely available public database meant as a resource for research on the immune response to SARS-CoV-2. Where available, HLA class I and class II types were taken from metadata supplied by the sample provider and were not determined by assay-based typing. The samples were drawn from the first 160 participants of the ongoing ImmuneRACE study and from 950 to 1,500 subjects provided by 6 global collaborators. Subjects who had been exposed to COVID-19, were actively infected with it, or had recovered from it provided the deeply sampled blood TCRbeta repertoires that made up the dataset. Overall results and qualifications from the work: Clinical and demographic metadata were provided uncurated, with the amount varying by source and participant.

TCRbeta CDR3 regions were amplified from genomic DNA using the immunoSEQ Assay, a bias-controlled multiplex PCR. On the authors' methods: Nucleated cell counts per sample were estimated from amplification of reference gene primers within the assay. Sequence reads were collapsed and filtered to measure the absolute abundance of every unique TCRbeta CDR3 rearrangement. Productive Simpson clonality was computed per sample as the square root of Simpson's diversity index over productive rearrangements. This immuneACCESS table, as held by TCRdb, lists in-frame sequences with V and J called but not all clones. Of the missing ones, under half trace to an unresolved V gene in checked studies; the others have no known cause. The V and J calls and clone size were taken over from that table, and D and trimming were inferred from the DNA. The sample data list 180,000 or so clones, and roughly 86% of these were observed just once. The ten largest clones add up to roughly 7.7% of the sample.

Another Seattle source contributed samples from volunteer blood donors who had recovered from COVID-19. Each collaborating institution followed its own protocols to collect whole blood in K2EDTA tubes. For TCRbeta analysis, collaborators shipped samples as frozen whole blood, isolated PBMCs, or DNA extracted from either of those sample types. The germline V gene encodes CDR1 SEHNR and CDR2 FQNEAQ (reference sequence). The CDR3 measures 15 amino acids from cysteine to phenylalanine. Of the read, only the CDR3 DNA is kept; its 45 bases are in frame from base 1. Relative to germline, V is 5 bases shorter and J is 5 bases shorter, with 19 bases between their ends.

The sequencing input was peripheral blood. The V and J genes are TRBV7-9 and TRBJ2-7; TRBD2 is perhaps the D gene, given 6 matching bases. This sequence was found in a man aged 35-49 years who had recovered from COVID-19. The CDR3 region has the sequence CASSATGGRRNEQYF. At the DNA level, the sequence is TGTGCCAGCAGCGCGACCGGGGGTCGTCGCAACGAGCAGTACTTC.